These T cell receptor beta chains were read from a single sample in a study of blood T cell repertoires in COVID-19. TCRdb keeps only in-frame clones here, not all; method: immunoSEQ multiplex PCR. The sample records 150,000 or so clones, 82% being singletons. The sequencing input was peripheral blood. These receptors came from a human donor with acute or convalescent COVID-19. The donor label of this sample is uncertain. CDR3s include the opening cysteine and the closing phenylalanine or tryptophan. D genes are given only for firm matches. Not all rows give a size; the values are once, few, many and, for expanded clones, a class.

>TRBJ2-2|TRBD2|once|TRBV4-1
CASSQDSAGRVYTGELFF
TGCGCCAGCAGCCAAGATTCCGCCGGGAGGGTATACACCGGGGAGCTGTTTTTT
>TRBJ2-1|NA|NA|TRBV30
CAWTRGASYDEQFF
TGTGCCTGGACCCGGGGGGCCTCGTACGATGAGCAGTTCTTC
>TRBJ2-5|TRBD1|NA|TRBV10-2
CASRQTGGGQETQYF
TGCGCCAGCAGACAGACAGGGGGAGGGCAAGAGACCCAGTACTTC
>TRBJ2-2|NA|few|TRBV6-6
CASSYSTRGNTGELFF
TGTGCCAGCAGTTACTCAACGCGAGGGAACACCGGGGAGCTGTTTTTT
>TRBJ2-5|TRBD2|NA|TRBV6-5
CASKSGGAGETQYF
TGTGCCAGCAAAAGCGGGGGGGCCGGAGAGACCCAGTACTTC
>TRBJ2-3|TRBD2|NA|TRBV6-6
CASSRTSGGPTDTQYF
TGTGCCAGCAGTCGGACTAGCGGGGGGCCAACAGATACGCAGTATTTT
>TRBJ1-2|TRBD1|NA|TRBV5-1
CASSTGQVYGYTF
TGCGCCAGCAGCACGGGACAGGTCTATGGCTACACCTTC
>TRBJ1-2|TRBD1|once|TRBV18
CASSHGQGLSDYGYTF
TGTGCCAGCTCACATGGACAGGGGCTATCAGACTATGGCTACACCTTC
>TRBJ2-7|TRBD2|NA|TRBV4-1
CASSLGGDYEQYF
TGCGCCAGCAGTCTCGGGGGGGACTACGAGCAGTACTTC
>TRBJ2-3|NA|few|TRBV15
CATSRDSSRGQYF
TGTGCCACCAGCAGAGATTCAAGTCGCGGGCAGTATTTT
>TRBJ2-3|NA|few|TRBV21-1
CASTGTSGTDTQYF
TGTGCCAGCACTGGGACTAGCGGCACAGATACGCAGTATTTT
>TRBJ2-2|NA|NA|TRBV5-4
CASSPRAGLTGELFF
TGTGCCAGCAGTCCCAGGGCAGGGCTCACCGGGGAGCTGTTTTTT
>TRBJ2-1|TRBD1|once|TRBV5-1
CASSSGQAVYNEQFF
TGCGCCAGCAGCTCGGGACAGGCGGTCTACAATGAGCAGTTCTTC
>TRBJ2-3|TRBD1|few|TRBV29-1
CSVGGTGVTDTQYF
TGCAGCGTTGGAGGGACAGGGGTCACAGATACGCAGTATTTT
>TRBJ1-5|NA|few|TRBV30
CAWSVPYGGQPQHF
TGTGCCTGGAGCGTTCCATACGGGGGTCAGCCCCAGCATTTT
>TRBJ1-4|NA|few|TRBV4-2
CASSPTHSTNEKLFF
TGTGCCAGCAGCCCAACCCACTCAACTAATGAAAAACTGTTTTTT
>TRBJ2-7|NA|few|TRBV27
CASSLSEESYEQYF
TGTGCCAGCAGTTTATCCGAGGAATCCTACGAGCAGTACTTC
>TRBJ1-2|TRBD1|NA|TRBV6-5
CATVTGPHRDGYTF
TGTGCCACCGTGACAGGGCCCCACAGGGATGGCTACACCTTC
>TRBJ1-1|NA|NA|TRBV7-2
CASSQQIRGAEAFF
TGTGCCAGCAGCCAACAAATAAGGGGCGCTGAAGCTTTCTTT
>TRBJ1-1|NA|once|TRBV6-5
CASSQSMGLEAFF
TGTGCCAGCAGCCAGAGCATGGGACTTGAAGCTTTCTTT
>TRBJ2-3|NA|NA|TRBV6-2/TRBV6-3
CASSYSGGPYTDTQYF
TGTGCCAGCAGTTATTCCGGGGGGCCCTACACAGATACGCAGTATTTT
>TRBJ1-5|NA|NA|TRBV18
CASSRDKNQPQHF
TGTGCCAGCTCCCGGGACAAGAATCAGCCCCAGCATTTT
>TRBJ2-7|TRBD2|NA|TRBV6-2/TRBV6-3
CASSKTGGSYEQYF
TGTGCCAGCAGTAAAACGGGGGGCTCCTACGAGCAGTACTTC
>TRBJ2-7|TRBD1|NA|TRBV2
CASRRQGVREQYF
TGTGCCAGCCGACGACAGGGGGTAAGGGAGCAGTACTTC
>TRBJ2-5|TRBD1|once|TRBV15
CATSRLISGQGTQYF
TGTGCCACCAGCAGGCTCATATCGGGACAGGGAACCCAGTACTTC
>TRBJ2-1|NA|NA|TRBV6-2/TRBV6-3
CASSYFFEVGGNEQFF
TGTGCCAGCAGTTACTTCTTCGAGGTGGGGGGTAATGAGCAGTTCTTC
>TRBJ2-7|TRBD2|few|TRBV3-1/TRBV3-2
CASSRTSGGSSYEQYF
TGTGCCAGCAGCCGGACTAGCGGGGGTAGCTCCTACGAGCAGTACTTC
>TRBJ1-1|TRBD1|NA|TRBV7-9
CASSLTGDKAEAFF
TGTGCCAGCAGCTTGACAGGGGATAAGGCTGAAGCTTTCTTT
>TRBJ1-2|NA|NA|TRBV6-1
CASSDAGRGGYTF
TGTGCCAGCAGTGACGCAGGGCGGGGTGGCTACACCTTC
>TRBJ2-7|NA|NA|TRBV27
CASSLLIPGYEQYF
TGTGCCAGCAGTTTACTGATCCCGGGTTACGAGCAGTACTTC
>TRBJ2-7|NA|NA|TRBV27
CASSLYPPLMGSYEQYF
TGTGCCAGCAGTTTATACCCCCCGTTGATGGGGAGCTACGAGCAGTACTTC
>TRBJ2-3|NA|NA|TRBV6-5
CASSSQPGTDTQYF
TGTGCCAGCAGTTCCCAGCCAGGGACAGATACGCAGTATTTT
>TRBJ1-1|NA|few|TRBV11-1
CASSLNLNTEAFF
TGTGCCAGCAGCCTTAATCTAAACACTGAAGCTTTCTTT
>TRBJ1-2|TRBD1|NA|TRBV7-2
CASRTGTGGVRYYGYTF
TGTGCCAGCAGAACCGGGACAGGGGGCGTTCGTTACTATGGCTACACCTTC
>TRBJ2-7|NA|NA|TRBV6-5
CASSYEAGLSYEQYF
TGTGCCAGCAGTTACGAGGCAGGGTTGTCCTACGAGCAGTACTTC
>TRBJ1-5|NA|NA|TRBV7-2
CASSSRSGVYSNQPQHF
TGTGCCAGCAGCTCAAGATCAGGGGTCTATAGCAATCAGCCCCAACATTTT
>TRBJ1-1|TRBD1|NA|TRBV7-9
CASSLDRGYDEAFF
TGTGCCAGCAGCTTGGACAGGGGCTATGATGAAGCTTTCTTT
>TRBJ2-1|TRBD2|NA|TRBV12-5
CASGWTSGGNNEQFF
TGTGCTAGTGGTTGGACTAGCGGGGGTAACAATGAGCAGTTCTTC
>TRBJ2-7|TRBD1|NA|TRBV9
CASSSTGGSSEQYF
TGTGCCAGCAGCTCGACAGGGGGCTCCTCCGAGCAGTACTTC
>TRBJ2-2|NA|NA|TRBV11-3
CASSGGGGSGGELFF
TGTGCCAGCAGCGGAGGAGGGGGCTCGGGCGGGGAGCTGTTTTTT
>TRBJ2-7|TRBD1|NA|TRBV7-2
CASSRDRGYEQYF
TGTGCCAGCAGCCGGGACAGGGGCTACGAGCAGTACTTC
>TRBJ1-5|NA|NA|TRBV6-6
CASSYLFGDSNQPQHF
TGTGCCAGCAGTTACCTCTTCGGGGATAGCAATCAGCCCCAGCATTTT
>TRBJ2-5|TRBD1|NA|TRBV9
CASSVGGGTGGSETQYF
TGTGCCAGCAGCGTAGGTGGTGGGACAGGGGGTTCAGAGACCCAGTACTTC
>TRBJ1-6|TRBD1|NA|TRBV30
CAWGTGLNSPLHF
TGTGCCTGGGGGACAGGCCTAAATTCACCCCTCCACTTT
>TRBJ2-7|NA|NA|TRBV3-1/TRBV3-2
CASSKERGRTYEQYF
TGTGCCAGCAGTAAAGAAAGAGGGCGGACCTACGAGCAGTACTTC
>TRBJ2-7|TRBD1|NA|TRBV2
CASRGPTGEPPYEQYF
TGTGCCAGCAGAGGACCGACAGGGGAACCTCCCTACGAGCAGTACTTC
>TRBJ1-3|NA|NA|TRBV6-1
CASSGRGGGNGNTIYF
TGTGCCAGCAGTGGACGTGGGGGCGGTAATGGAAACACCATATATTTT
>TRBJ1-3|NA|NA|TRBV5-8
CASSLSEAGGNTIYF
TGTGCCAGCAGCTTGAGTGAAGCCGGTGGAAACACCATATATTTT
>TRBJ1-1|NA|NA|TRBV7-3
CASSLGPPTTYSEAFF
TGTGCCAGCAGCTTAGGCCCACCAACCACTTACAGTGAAGCTTTCTTT
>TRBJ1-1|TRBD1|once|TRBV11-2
CASRLSAGQANTEAFF
TGTGCCAGCAGGCTTAGCGCCGGACAGGCGAACACTGAAGCTTTCTTT
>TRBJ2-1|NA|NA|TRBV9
CASSVAPGLYNEQFF
TGTGCCAGCAGCGTAGCTCCAGGGCTCTACAATGAGCAGTTCTTC
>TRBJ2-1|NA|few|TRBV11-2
CASSLEGASNNEQFF
TGTGCCAGCAGCTTAGAGGGGGCTTCCAACAATGAGCAGTTCTTC
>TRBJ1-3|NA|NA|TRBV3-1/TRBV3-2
CASSKEVMATLHTIYF
TGTGCCAGCAGCAAAGAGGTCATGGCGACTCTGCACACCATATATTTT
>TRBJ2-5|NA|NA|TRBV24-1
CATSDPGQGGTQYF
TGTGCCACCAGTGACCCCGGCCAAGGAGGGACCCAGTACTTC
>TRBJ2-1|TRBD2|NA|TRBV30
CAFHAAGGPRSYNEQFF
TGTGCCTTTCATGCGGCGGGGGGGCCAAGGTCCTACAATGAGCAGTTCTTC
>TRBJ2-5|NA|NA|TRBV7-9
CASSQIRQWGQETQYF
TGTGCCAGCAGCCAGATCCGACAGTGGGGCCAAGAGACCCAGTACTTC
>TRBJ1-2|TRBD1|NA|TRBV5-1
CASSQEGSPDRVYGYTF
TGCGCCAGCAGCCAAGAAGGCTCACCGGACAGGGTTTATGGCTACACCTTC
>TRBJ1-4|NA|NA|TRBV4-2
CASSQEQGKLFF
TGTGCCAGCAGCCAAGAACAGGGAAAACTGTTTTTT
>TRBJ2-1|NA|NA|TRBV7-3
CASSFSSVAYNEQFF
TGTGCCAGCAGCTTCTCTAGCGTTGCCTACAATGAGCAGTTCTTC
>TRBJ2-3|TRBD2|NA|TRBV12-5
CASGLGVAGEEQYF
TGTGCTAGTGGTTTGGGGGTAGCGGGTGAGGAGCAGTATTTT